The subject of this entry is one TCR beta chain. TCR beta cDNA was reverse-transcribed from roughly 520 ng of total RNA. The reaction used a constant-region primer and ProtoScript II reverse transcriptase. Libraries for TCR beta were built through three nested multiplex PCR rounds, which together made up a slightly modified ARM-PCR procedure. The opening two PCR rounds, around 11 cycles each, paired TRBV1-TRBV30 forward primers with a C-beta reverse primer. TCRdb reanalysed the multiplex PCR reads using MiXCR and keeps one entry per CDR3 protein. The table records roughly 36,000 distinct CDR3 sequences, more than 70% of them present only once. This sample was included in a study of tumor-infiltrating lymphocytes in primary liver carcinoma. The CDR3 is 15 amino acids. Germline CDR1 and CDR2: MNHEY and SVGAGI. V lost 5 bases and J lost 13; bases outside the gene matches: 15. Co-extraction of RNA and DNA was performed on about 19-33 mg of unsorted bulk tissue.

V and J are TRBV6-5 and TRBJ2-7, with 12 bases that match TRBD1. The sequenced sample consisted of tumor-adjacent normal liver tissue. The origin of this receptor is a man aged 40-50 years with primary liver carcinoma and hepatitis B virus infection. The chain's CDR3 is CASSEGTGGFDDHYF. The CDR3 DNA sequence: TGTGCCAGCAGTGAAGGGACAGGGGGCTTCGACGATCATTACTTC.